Shown below are 18 T cell receptor beta chains from a single sample sequenced in a study of monozygotic twins with inflammatory bowel disease. TCRdb reanalyzed the 5' RACE reads, giving one entry per CDR3 protein sequence and no DNA. The repertoire table contains around 450,000 distinct CDR3 sequences. What was sequenced was blood. The receptors come from a human donor with ulcerative colitis or Crohn's disease, or a healthy co-twin of an affected twin (not recorded which).

This chain joins TRBV7-9 and TRBJ2-1; TCRdb reports TRBD2, a call that lacks DNA to check it against. Germline-derived CDR1 and CDR2 are SEHNR and FQNEAQ (reference sequence). The CDR3 covers 13 residues. CDR3 protein: CASSLDGGGEQFF.

V is TRBV5-5 and J is TRBJ1-6. Germline CDR1 SGHKS, CDR2 YYEKEE (reference sequence). This CDR3 spans 12 amino acids. The CDR3 loop is CASSQNNSPLHF.

The CDR3 here is CASTDGSNYGYTF. V is TRBV3-1 and J is TRBJ1-2. This CDR3 contains 13 residues. Germline lookup yields CDR1 LGHDT and CDR2 YNNKEL (reference sequence).

This CDR3 is CASRGTAPGELFF. This rearrangement joins TRBV2 to TRBJ2-2; the D gene TCRdb calls, TRBD2, cannot be checked with no DNA. The CDR3 runs to 13 residues. Germline CDR1 SNHLY, CDR2 FYNNEI.

The chain uses TRBV12-3 or TRBV12-4 and TRBJ2-7; TCRdb lists TRBD1, though no DNA is available to test this call. The CDR3 sequence is 15 residues long. The CDR3 reads CASSLKSPGSYEQYF.

This chain links TRBV10-3 with TRBJ2-1; as DNA is missing, the TRBD2 call by TCRdb cannot be tested. The germline gives CDR1 ENHRY, CDR2 SYGVKD. The CDR3 extends over 13 amino acids. This CDR3 reads CAISVAGDSEQFF.

The chain employs TRBV12-3 or TRBV12-4 and TRBJ2-2. The CDR3 length is 13 residues. This CDR3 reads CASSFWRTGELFF.

The J gene is TRBJ1-3, the V gene TRBV7-9. CDR1 SEHNR and CDR2 FQNEAQ come from the germline V gene (reference sequence). This CDR3 region has 16 residues. CDR3 sequence: CASSLISAESGNTIYF.

The chain recombines TRBV12-3 or TRBV12-4 with TRBJ2-3; the D call of TRBD2 rests on TCRdb alone, since no DNA is present to check it. The CDR3 is 14 amino acids. CDR3 region: CASTMRTYTDTQYF.

This rearrangement joins TRBV5-1 to TRBJ2-2; TCRdb's D call, TRBD1, is unchecked because there is no DNA. CDR1 and CDR2 (germline): SGHRS, YFSETQ. The CDR3 covers 17 residues. CDR3 loop: CASSLAGGPLGAGELFF. Supplemented by reference TRBV5-1 and TRBJ2-2, the full variable domain reads KAGVTQTPRYLIKTRGQQVTLSCSPISGHRSVSWYQQTPGQGLQFLFEYFSETQRNKGNFPGRFSGRQFSNSRSEMNVSTLELGDSALYLCASSLAGGPLGAGELFFGEGSRLTVL.

The chain links TRBV2 to TRBJ2-7; absent DNA, TCRdb's TRBD1 call cannot be checked. The CDR3 runs to 12 residues. The germline CDR1 and CDR2 sequences are SNHLY and FYNNEI. Here the CDR3 reads CASRIQGTGQYF.

CDR3 amino acids: CASSYSRAQHF. The chain is built from TRBV6-5 and TRBJ1-5. The CDR3 is made up of 11 amino acids. CDR1 and CDR2 from the germline V gene are MNHEY and SVGAGI.

CDR3 in amino acids: CASELVSTGELFF. This sequence joins TRBV7-3 and TRBJ2-2. CDR1 and CDR2 (germline): SGHTA, FQGTGA. The CDR3 is 13 amino acids.

This chain joins TRBV18 and TRBJ1-5; TCRdb calls TRBD1, which cannot be checked without DNA. Germline V gene sequence: CDR1 KGHSH, CDR2 LQKENI. CDR3 length: 16 residues. The CDR3 spells CASSPGATHSNQPQHF.

The chain joins TRBV6-2 or TRBV6-3 to TRBJ2-1; TCRdb names TRBD2, which stays unverified in the absence of DNA. This CDR3 has 15 residues. In germline, CDR1 is MNHEY, CDR2 SVGEGT. The CDR3 loop reads CASSYRRALPNEQFF.

This chain joins TRBV10-3 and TRBJ2-3; TCRdb lists TRBD2, though no DNA is available to test this call. Germline lookup yields CDR1 ENHRY and CDR2 SYGVKD. The CDR3 runs 16 residues. This chain's CDR3 is CAISEGLAGGQDTQYF.

The chain couples TRBV12-3 or TRBV12-4 to TRBJ2-4; TCRdb's D gene call, TRBD1, goes unchecked for lack of DNA. The CDR3 consists of 13 residues. The CDR3 region is CASSLALGGQKYF.

V and J are TRBV20-1 and TRBJ2-2; TCRdb selects TRBD1, and the lack of DNA leaves this call unchecked. The CDR3 contains 16 residues. Germline V gene lookup returns CDR1 DFQATT and CDR2 SNEGSKA (reference sequence). The CDR3 spells CSARDRVKGHAGELFF.